These T cell receptor beta chains were read from a single sample in a study of regulatory T cells in long-lasting Graves disease. MiXCR was run by TCRdb on the multiplex PCR reads, yielding one entry per CDR3 protein. Among 410,000 or so distinct CDR3 sequences, about 15% were seen once, and the ten largest hold approximately 15%. These data were also reused for a study on T cells in Graves' hyperthyroidism and ophthalmopathy.

Sequences were derived from peripheral blood mononuclear cells (PBMCs), sampled at new diagnosis, from a patient treated with antithyroid drugs. All receptors derive from a woman in her thirties with Graves disease. CDR3s include the opening cysteine and the closing phenylalanine or tryptophan. The D gene is left open where the match is weak. For some rows the clone size is stated as once, few or many, or as a class when expanded; others skip it.

CDR3 protein	CDR3 DNA	J gene	clone size	V gene	D gene
CASSLTELGYEQYF	TGTGCCAGCAGCTTAACGGAGTTGGGCTACGAGCAGTACTTC	TRBJ2-7	many	TRBV11-2	.
CASRSRAGVQFF	TGTGCCAGCAGGTCGAGGGCGGGAGTTCAGTTCTTC	TRBJ2-1	few	TRBV12-3/TRBV12-4	TRBD2
CASSFSLAGANVLTF	TGTGCCAGCAGCTTTTCGCTCGCTGGGGCCAACGTCCTGACTTTC	TRBJ2-6	.	TRBV7-9	.
CAPQPRIYEQYF	TGTGCCCCCCAGCCACGAATCTACGAGCAGTACTTC	TRBJ2-7	many	TRBV19	.
CASSSPTSSYEQFF	TGTGCCAGCAGTTCCCCGACTAGTTCCTATGAGCAGTTCTTC	TRBJ2-1	many	TRBV28	.
CAILTSATNTGELFF	TGTGCCATCTTAACTAGCGCGACGAACACCGGGGAGCTGTTTTTT	TRBJ2-2	.	TRBV10-3	TRBD2
CASSLALAVNTGELFF	TGTGCCAGCAGCTTAGCTTTAGCGGTTAACACCGGGGAGCTGTTTTTT	TRBJ2-2	many	TRBV7-8	.
CASSDVADSYNEQFF	TGTGCCAGCAGCGACGTAGCGGACTCCTACAATGAGCAGTTCTTC	TRBJ2-1	many	TRBV3-1	.
CASSCRSGGADTQYF	TGCGCCAGCAGCTGCCGTTCCGGGGGGGCAGATACGCAGTATTTT	TRBJ2-3	few	TRBV5-1	TRBD2
CASSVTTDGGEQFF	TGTGCCAGCAGCGTAACGACAGACGGCGGGGAGCAGTTCTTC	TRBJ2-1	few	TRBV9	.
CSARDWGLAGGGSYEQYF	TGCAGTGCTAGAGATTGGGGACTAGCGGGAGGGGGCTCCTACGAGCAGTACTTC	TRBJ2-7	.	TRBV20-1	TRBD2
CASTAGTGSRNTEAFF	TGTGCCAGCACCGCCGGGACAGGGAGCCGGAACACTGAAGCTTTCTTT	TRBJ1-1	.	TRBV27	TRBD1
CASTPLQGGTEAFF	TGTGCCAGCACACCTCTACAGGGCGGCACTGAAGCTTTCTTT	TRBJ1-1	.	TRBV18	.
CASSDQWTSGNEQFF	TGTGCCAGCAGTGACCAGTGGACTAGCGGCAATGAGCAGTTCTTC	TRBJ2-1	.	TRBV28	TRBD2
CASSRAGGWNEQFF	TGTGCCAGCAGCCGGGCGGGAGGGTGGAATGAGCAGTTCTTC	TRBJ2-1	many	TRBV7-2	TRBD2
CASSLRATGSEQYF	TGTGCCAGCAGCCTCCGAGCGACAGGCTCGGAGCAGTACTTC	TRBJ2-7	many	TRBV7-8	.
CATSDFSREGLTDTQYF	TGTGCCACCAGTGACTTCTCCCGGGAGGGCCTTACAGATACGCAGTATTTT	TRBJ2-3	many	TRBV24-1	TRBD2
CASSIDLYGYTF	TGTGCCAGTAGTATCGACCTCTATGGCTACACCTTC	TRBJ1-2	few	TRBV19	.